The following is a TCR beta chain sequence with its context. Its antigen is unidentified. By 5'RACE template switching, TCR cDNA was produced, with a universal primer site and UMIs added in the process. One entry per CDR3 protein results from TCRdb running MiXCR on the 5' RACE reads. The data contain about 350,000 distinct CDR3 sequences, 7% to 9% of them singletons. The germline V gene encodes CDR1 SNHLY and CDR2 FYNNEI. The V and J ends lost 8 bases and 3 bases respectively, with 14 bases between them. The CDR3 has 13 amino acids. These data come from a study of T cells after yellow fever vaccination. Study-level points and caveats: There was a small share of clonotypes that showed up in both the CD4 and CD8 compartments. Weaker in magnitude, the secondary response showed a faster peak on day 5 versus 15. Clones that expanded after primary vaccination mostly reappeared after the booster (96% CD4, roughly 87% CD8).

The sample in question was PBMCs, obtained about 41 days after the first yellow fever vaccination. V usage is TRBV2 and J usage is TRBJ2-7; D may be TRBD1 (5 bases). This sequence originates from a man aged 18 to 29 who received the YFV17D yellow fever vaccine. The CDR3 coding sequence is TGTGCCAGCGGACGCCAGGGTGGCTACGAGCAGTACGTC. This sequence encodes CASGRQGGYEQYV.